A single sample is the source of the 10 T cell receptor beta chains below, sequenced in a study of response to subunit inactivated influenza vaccine. Using its own MiXCR run on the RT-PCR reads, TCRdb lists one record per CDR3 protein. The table records 500,000 to 600,000 distinct CDR3 sequences, 14% of them present only once. The sample consisted of PBMCs from blood, taken 12 days after vaccination. The receptor source for this set is a man aged 50-60 years who received an inactivated influenza vaccine.

The chain is built from TRBV5-1 and TRBJ1-2, with D unresolved. Looked up from germline, CDR1 is SGHRS and CDR2 is YFSETQ. The CDR3 covers 12 residues. With 4 bases removed from V and 5 bases from J, the gap between germline ends came to 9 bases. The CDR3 loop is CASSIDGYGYTF. CDR3 DNA sequence: TGCGCCAGCAGCATAGACGGTTATGGCTACACCTTC.

This clonotype was picked up a small number of times. The chain couples TRBV4-1 to TRBJ2-1, with 9 bases fitting TRBD2. The trim removed 3 bases at V and 6 bases at J, leaving 9 bases unmatched. The CDR3 has 16 residues. Germline values: CDR1 MGHRA, CDR2 YSYEKL. CDR3 sequence (DNA): TGCGCCAGCAGCCACACCACGGGACTAGCTCGCAATGAGCAGTTCTTC. Protein product: CASSHTTGLARNEQFF.

In its sample, this clonotype was seen a few times. This chain connects TRBV7-2 to TRBJ2-7; maybe TRBD1 (5 bases). V was cut by 1 base and J by 3 bases, with 10 bases left in between. CDR3 length: 14 residues. Germline V lookup: CDR1 SGHTA, CDR2 FQGNSA. CDR3: CASSLDRLLYEQYF. The CDR3 DNA reads TGTGCCAGCAGCTTAGACAGGTTACTCTACGAGCAGTACTTC. Looking up the rest from reference TRBV7-2 and TRBJ2-7 gives the full variable domain: GAGVSQSPSNKVTEKGKDVELRCDPISGHTALYWYRQSLGQGLEFLIYFQGNSAPDKSGLPSDRFSAERTGGSVSTLTIQRTQQEDSAVYLCASSLDRLLYEQYFGPGTRLTVT.

There are many counts of this clonotype. The genes are TRBV12-3 or TRBV12-4 and TRBJ1-2; D not resolved. The CDR3 has 11 amino acids. The V gene lost 5 bases and the J gene lost 8 bases, with 9 bases spanning the gap. The CDR3 here is CASSATWGYTF. In DNA form, the CDR3 reads TGTGCCAGCAGTGCCACTTGGGGCTACACCTTC.

In this sample, this clonotype turned up a few times. The chain combines TRBV20-1 with TRBJ2-1; 13 bases align to TRBD2. The trim removed 6 bases at V and 9 bases at J, leaving 8 bases unmatched. The CDR3 has 14 residues. In germline, CDR1 is DFQATT, CDR2 SNEGSKA (reference sequence). The CDR3 DNA reads as TGCAGTGCCTCCGGGACTAGCGGGATCAGTGAGCAGTTCTTC. It specifies CSASGTSGISEQFF.

The rearrangement uses TRBV4-3 and TRBJ2-7; no firm D call. Trimming took 1 base from V and 1 from J, leaving 5 bases between them. Germline lookup yields CDR1 LGHNA and CDR2 YSLEER. This CDR3 region has 13 residues. The CDR3 region is CASSQVHSYEQYF. DNA of the CDR3: TGCGCCAGCAGCCAAGTTCATTCCTACGAGCAGTACTTC.

This clonotype was detected a few times. The chain uses TRBV18 and TRBJ2-7; tentative D call: TRBD1 (5 bases). Trimming removed 2 bases at V and 5 bases at J, with 13 bases between. From germline, CDR1 is KGHSH and CDR2 LQKENI. The CDR3 covers 14 residues. CDR3 amino acids: CASSPSRSGNEQYF. CDR3 DNA sequence: TGTGCCAGCTCACCATCAAGATCAGGGAACGAGCAGTACTTC.

This clonotype was seen more than once but under ten times. This chain connects TRBV6-2 or TRBV6-3 to TRBJ2-5; no clear D. The CDR3 is 15 amino acids. CDR1 and CDR2 from the germline V gene are MNHEY and SVGEGT. V was cut by 4 bases and J by 2 bases, with 14 bases left in between. CDR3 coding DNA: TGTGCCAGCAGTTCTTACGCGGCACGGCAAGAGACCCAGTACTTC. This codes for CASSSYAARQETQYF.

The V gene is TRBV5-6, the J gene TRBJ2-7, with TRBD1 matching 8 bases. Losses at the gene ends were 4 bases for V and 3 bases for J; bases not matched to a gene: 9. The CDR3 totals 15 residues. CDR1 is SGHDT and CDR2 is YYEEEE in the germline V gene. CDR3 coding DNA: TGTGCCAGCAGCCTAGGGACAGGTATACTCTACGAGCAGTACTTC. It encodes CASSLGTGILYEQYF.

This clonotype was observed a handful of times. The gene calls are TRBV9 and TRBJ2-1, with 7 bases aligning to TRBD2. CDR1 and CDR2 (germline): SGDLS, YYNGEE. This CDR3 has 14 residues. Losses at the gene ends were 3 bases for V and 6 bases for J; bases not matched to a gene: 6. The CDR3 sequence is CASSEGTKGNEQFF. The DNA for the CDR3 is TGTGCCAGCAGCGAGGGGACTAAAGGCAATGAGCAGTTCTTC.